These T cell receptor beta chains were read from a single sample in a study of OX40 agonist ivuxolimab in advanced cancers. Sequencing used immunoSEQ multiplex PCR; TCRdb keeps in-frame clones, though not all of them. The profile shows tens of thousands of clones, approximately 92% of them singletons. The sequences come from CD4+ or CD8+ T cells sorted from blood, collected in a trial of the OX40 agonist ivuxolimab. Source of these receptors: an adult with an advanced solid tumor such as melanoma, head and neck, liver or kidney cancer. Both conserved end residues are trimmed from each CDR3. Each record gives: J gene, V gene, CDR3 length, CDR3 protein.

TRBJ1-2 | TRBV4-2 | 12 | ASSQDSALDGYT
TRBJ1-3 | TRBV7-8 | 16 | ASSPGLSFGHPGNTIY
TRBJ2-1 | TRBV5-1 | 10 | ASSLGKTEQF
TRBJ2-7 | TRBV27 | 13 | ASSPPPGKLNEQY
TRBJ2-2 | TRBV27 | 12 | ASSPYRGTGELF
TRBJ2-5 | TRBV27 | 11 | ASSSDSGETQY
TRBJ1-2 | TRBV11-2 | 15 | ASSLAPRDSAYYGYT
TRBJ1-2 | TRBV4-1 | 14 | ASSPLQGAVGESYT
TRBJ2-3 | TRBV7-6 | 14 | ASSFIVQGGADTQY
TRBJ2-1 | TRBV11-3 | 11 | ASSRWTGDEQF